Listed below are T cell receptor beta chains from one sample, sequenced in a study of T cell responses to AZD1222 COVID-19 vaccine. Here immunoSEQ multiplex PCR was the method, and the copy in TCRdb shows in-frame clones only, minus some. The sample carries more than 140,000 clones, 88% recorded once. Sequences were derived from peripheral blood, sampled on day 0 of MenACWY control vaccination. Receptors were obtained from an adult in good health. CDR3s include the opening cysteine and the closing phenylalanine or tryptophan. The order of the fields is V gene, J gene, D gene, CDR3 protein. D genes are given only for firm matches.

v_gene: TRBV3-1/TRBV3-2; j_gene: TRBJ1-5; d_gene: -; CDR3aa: CASSPSADYSNQPQHF
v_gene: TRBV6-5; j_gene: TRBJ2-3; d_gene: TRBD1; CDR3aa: CASKDPQGADTQYF
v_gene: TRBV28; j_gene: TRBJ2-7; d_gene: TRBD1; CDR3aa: CASSSAGTGAYRTYEQYF
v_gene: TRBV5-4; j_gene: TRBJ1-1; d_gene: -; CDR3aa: CASSADMGRTEAFF
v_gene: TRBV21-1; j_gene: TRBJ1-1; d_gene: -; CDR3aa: CASDWTGETEAFF
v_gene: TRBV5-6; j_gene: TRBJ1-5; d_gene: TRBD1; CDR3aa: CASSSSGGLNQPQHF
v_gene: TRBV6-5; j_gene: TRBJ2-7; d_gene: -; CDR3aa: CASSYRHEQYF
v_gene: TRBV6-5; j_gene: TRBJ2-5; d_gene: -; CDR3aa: CASSYYKRETQYF
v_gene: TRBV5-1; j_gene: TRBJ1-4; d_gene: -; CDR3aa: CASSLEGTANEKLFF
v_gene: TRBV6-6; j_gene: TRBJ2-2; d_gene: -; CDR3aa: CASSSSGPRNTGELFF
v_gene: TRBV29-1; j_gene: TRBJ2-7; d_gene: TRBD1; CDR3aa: CSTMTGGSYEQYF
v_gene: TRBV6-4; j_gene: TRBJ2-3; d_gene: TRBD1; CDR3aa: CASSAGQGADTQYF
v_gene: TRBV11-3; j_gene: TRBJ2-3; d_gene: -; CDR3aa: CASSLGQYPSTDTQYF
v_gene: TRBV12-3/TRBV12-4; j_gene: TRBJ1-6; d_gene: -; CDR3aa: CASSLQGPPLHF
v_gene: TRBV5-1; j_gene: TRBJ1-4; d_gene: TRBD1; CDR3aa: CASSSGQATNEKLFF
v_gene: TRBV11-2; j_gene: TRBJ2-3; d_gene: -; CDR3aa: CASSLGRVGDTQYF
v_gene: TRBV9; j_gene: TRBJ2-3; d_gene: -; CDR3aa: CASSVVGVKDTQYF
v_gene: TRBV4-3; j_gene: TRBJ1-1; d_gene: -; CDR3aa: CASSLGLKNTEAFF
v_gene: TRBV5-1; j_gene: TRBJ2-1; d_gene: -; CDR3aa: CASSIREISGPNEQFF
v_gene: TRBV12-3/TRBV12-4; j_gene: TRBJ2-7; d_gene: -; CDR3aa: CASRQDPPYEQYF
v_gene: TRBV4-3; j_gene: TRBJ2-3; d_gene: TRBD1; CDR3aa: CASSHPAGQGTDTQYF
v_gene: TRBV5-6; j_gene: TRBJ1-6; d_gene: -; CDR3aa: CASSLFQGSEYGSPLHF
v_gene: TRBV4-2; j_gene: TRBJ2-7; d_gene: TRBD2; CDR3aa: CASSQEVAGEQRVEQYF
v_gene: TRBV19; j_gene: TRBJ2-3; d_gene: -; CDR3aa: CASSIVGRGSSGDTQYF
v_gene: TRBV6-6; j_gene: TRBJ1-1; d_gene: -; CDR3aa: CASSYATANTEAFF
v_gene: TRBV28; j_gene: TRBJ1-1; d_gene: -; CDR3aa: CASSLARRMYLNTEAFF
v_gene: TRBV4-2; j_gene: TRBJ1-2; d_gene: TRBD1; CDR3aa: CASSPQGQDPNYGYTF
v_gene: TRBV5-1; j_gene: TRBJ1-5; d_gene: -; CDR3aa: CASSLTGDSNQPQHF
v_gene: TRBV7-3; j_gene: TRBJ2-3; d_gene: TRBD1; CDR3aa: CASSSPDRGADTQYF